The T cell receptor beta chain under discussion was sequenced for a study of blood T cell dynamics during melanoma immunotherapy. Study observations and caveats: Clones driving repertoire changes may be melanoma-specific or general immune activation.

Stated time point: pre-treatment baseline. The protocol was immunoSEQ multiplex PCR, while the TCRdb copy is restricted to in-frame clones and leaves out a portion. The sample includes a few thousand clones, more than 95% of them seen just once. Of note for this clone: As yet, its antigen is unknown.

CDR1 is SGHRS, CDR2 YFSETQ, per germline. J was trimmed by 3 bases and V by 4 bases; bases with no gene match: 6. The CDR3 consists of 14 residues. The chain employs TRBV5-1 and TRBJ2-5; 7 bases map to TRBD1. The sequencing here drew on effector memory CD8+ T cells from blood, taken from a patient treated with checkpoint blockade. The TCR was taken from a human donor with melanoma. The CDR3 nucleotides read TGCGCCAGCAGCCCAAGGGGGCTGGAAGAGACCCAGTACTTC. Translated: CASSPRGLEETQYF. The variable domain in full, completed from reference TRBV5-1 and TRBJ2-5, reads KAGVTQTPRYLIKTRGQQVTLSCSPISGHRSVSWYQQTPGQGLQFLFEYFSETQRNKGNFPGRFSGRQFSNSRSEMNVSTLELGDSALYLCASSPRGLEETQYFGPGTRLLVL.